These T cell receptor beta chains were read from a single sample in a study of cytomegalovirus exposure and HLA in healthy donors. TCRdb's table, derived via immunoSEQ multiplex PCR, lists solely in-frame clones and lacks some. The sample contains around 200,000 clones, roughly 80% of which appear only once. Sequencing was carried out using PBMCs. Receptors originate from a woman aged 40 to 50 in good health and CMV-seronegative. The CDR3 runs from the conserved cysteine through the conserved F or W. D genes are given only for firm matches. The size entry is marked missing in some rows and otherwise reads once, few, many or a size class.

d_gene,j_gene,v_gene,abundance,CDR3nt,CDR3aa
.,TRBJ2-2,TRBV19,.,TGTGCCAGTAGCCCGAACTTGTTAGGGGAGCTGTTTTTT,CASSPNLLGELFF
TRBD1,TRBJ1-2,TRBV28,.,TGTGCCAGCAGAAAACAGGGGAGGAGTGGATGGGCCTATGGCTACACCTTC,CASRKQGRSGWAYGYTF
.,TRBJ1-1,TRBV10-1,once,TGCGCCAGCAGTCCGTACCGACAGAAAGATTACACTGAAGCTTTCTTT,CASSPYRQKDYTEAFF
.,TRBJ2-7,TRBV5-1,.,TGCGCCAGCAGCTTGAGAGTGGCCTACGAGCAGTACTTC,CASSLRVAYEQYF
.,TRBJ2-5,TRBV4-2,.,TGTGCCAGCAGCCAAGACTACCTCAGGGAGACCCAGTACTTC,CASSQDYLRETQYF
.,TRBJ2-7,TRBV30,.,TGTGCCTGGAGTGTAATGGGCCACGAGCAGTACTTC,CAWSVMGHEQYF
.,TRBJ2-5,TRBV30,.,TGTGCCTGGAGTGTTCTGAGTGGGGGGGCGCGGGGGCAGTACTTC,CAWSVLSGGARGQYF
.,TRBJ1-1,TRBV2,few,TGTGCCAGCAGTGCGGACTCGAACACTGAAGCTTTCTTT,CASSADSNTEAFF
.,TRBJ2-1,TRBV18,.,TGTGCCAGCTCACCACGGGGGCTCAATGAGCAGTTCTTC,CASSPRGLNEQFF
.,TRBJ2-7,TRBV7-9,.,TGTTCCAGCAGCCTGGGAGCTCGGACCTACGAGCAGTACTTC,CSSSLGARTYEQYF
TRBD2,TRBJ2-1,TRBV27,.,TGTGCCAGCAGTCGACTAGCGGGAGGGTGGGATGAGCAGTTCTTC,CASSRLAGGWDEQFF
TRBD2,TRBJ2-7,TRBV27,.,TGTGCCAGCAGTATACGGACTAGCGGGAGCAGTGAGCAGTACTTC,CASSIRTSGSSEQYF
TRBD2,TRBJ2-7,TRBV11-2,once,TGTGCCAGCACCCGGACTAGCGGAAGCTACGAGCAGTACTTC,CASTRTSGSYEQYF
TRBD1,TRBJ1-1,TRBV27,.,TGTGCCAGCAGTCCAGACAGGGGTTGGGACACTGAAGCTTTCTTT,CASSPDRGWDTEAFF
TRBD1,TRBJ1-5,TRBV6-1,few,TGTGCCAGCAGTGAAGCGACAGGGCGGTTTCATCAGCCCCAGCATTTT,CASSEATGRFHQPQHF
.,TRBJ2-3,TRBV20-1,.,TGCAGTGCTATCCGGGAGACGCAGTATTTT,CSAIRETQYF
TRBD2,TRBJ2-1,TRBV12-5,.,TGTGCTAGTGGTCCCCGTCGGGGGGGGCTCGCCTTGGGATACAATGAGCAGTTCTTC,CASGPRRGGLALGYNEQFF
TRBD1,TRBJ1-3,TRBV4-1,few,TGCGCCAGCAGCCAAGACGGTGGACGATCAGGGGGCTTTAGGTCTGGAAACACCATATATTTT,CASSQDGGRSGGFRSGNTIYF
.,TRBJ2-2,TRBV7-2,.,TGTGCCAGCAGCGAAAGGGGTCAGAACACCGGGGAGCTGTTTTTT,CASSERGQNTGELFF
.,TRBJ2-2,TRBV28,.,TGTGCCACCTCGGCCAGTTGGGCCTCGAACACCGGGGAGCTGTTTTTT,CATSASWASNTGELFF
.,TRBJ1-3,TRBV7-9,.,TGTGCCAGCAGCTTCAACCCGCGTTACTCTGGAAACACCATATATTTT,CASSFNPRYSGNTIYF
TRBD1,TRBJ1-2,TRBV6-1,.,TGTGCCAGCAGTGAAAGGCGGCAGGGGGTAGGCTACACCTTC,CASSERRQGVGYTF
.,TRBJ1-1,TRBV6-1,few,TGTGCCAGCAGGGAGGGTACGGTGAACACTGAAGCTTTCTTT,CASREGTVNTEAFF
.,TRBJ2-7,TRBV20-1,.,TGCAGTGCTAGGCGGGGCGACGCGCAGTACTTC,CSARRGDAQYF
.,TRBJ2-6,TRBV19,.,TGTGCCAGTAATGTCCCTTTAACAGGGTTTTCAGGGGCCAACGTCCTGACTTTC,CASNVPLTGFSGANVLTF
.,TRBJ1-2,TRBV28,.,TGTGCCAGCACCAGGAACTATGGCTACACCTTC,CASTRNYGYTF
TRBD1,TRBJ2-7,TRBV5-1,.,TGCGCCAGCAGCTTGGTCGACAGGGGACCCTACGAGCAGTACTTC,CASSLVDRGPYEQYF
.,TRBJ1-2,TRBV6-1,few,TGTGCCAGCCTTCGTCAGGAAAACTATGGCTACACCTTC,CASLRQENYGYTF
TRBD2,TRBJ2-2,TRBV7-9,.,TGTGCCAGCAGCTTATTAAGCGGGGGCCACACCGGGGAGCTGTTTTTT,CASSLLSGGHTGELFF
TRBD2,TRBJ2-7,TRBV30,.,TGTGCCTGGACGGGTAGCGGGATAACCTCCTACGAGCAGTACTTC,CAWTGSGITSYEQYF
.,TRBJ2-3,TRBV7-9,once,TGTGCCAGCAGCACTACGGGTTACGGGAAGAACACAGATACGCAGTATTTT,CASSTTGYGKNTDTQYF
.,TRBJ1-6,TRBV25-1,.,TGTGCCAGCAGTGACCCCGGAGCAGGGGATGCTTCACCCCTCCACTTT,CASSDPGAGDASPLHF
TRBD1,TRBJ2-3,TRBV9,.,TGTGCCAGCAGTGAACCACAGGGGTCTAAAACTAGCACAGATACGCAGTATTTT,CASSEPQGSKTSTDTQYF
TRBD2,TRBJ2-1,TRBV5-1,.,TGCGCCGGCAGCTTAGCGGGATACTCCTACAATGAGCAGTTCTTC,CAGSLAGYSYNEQFF
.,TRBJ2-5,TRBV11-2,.,TGTGCCAGCAGCTTAGGTATTAGTGAGACCCAGTACTTC,CASSLGISETQYF
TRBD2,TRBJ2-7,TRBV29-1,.,TGCAGCGTTGAAGGGATAGCGGGAGCGACGTCCGAGCAGTACTTC,CSVEGIAGATSEQYF
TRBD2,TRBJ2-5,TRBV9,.,TGTGCCAGCACTTCAACGGGGCTAGCGGGAGAGACCCAGTACTTC,CASTSTGLAGETQYF
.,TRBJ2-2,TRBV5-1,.,TGCGCCAGCAGCTTGGGAGGCCCCGACACCGGGGAGCTGTTTTTT,CASSLGGPDTGELFF
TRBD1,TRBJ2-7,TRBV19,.,TGTGCCAGTAGTATTACGACAGGGGGGTCCTACGAGCAGTACTTC,CASSITTGGSYEQYF
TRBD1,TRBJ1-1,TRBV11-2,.,TGTGCCAGCACCCCGGGACAGGGGGCGGCGAACACTGAAGCTTTCTTT,CASTPGQGAANTEAFF
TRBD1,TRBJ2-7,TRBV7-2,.,TGTGCCAGCAGCCCAATCACGACAGGGGGCCTCTACGAGCAGTACTTC,CASSPITTGGLYEQYF
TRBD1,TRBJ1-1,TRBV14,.,TGTGCCAGCAGCCCACGCCCCCGACAGGGGTCTGAAGCTTTCTTT,CASSPRPRQGSEAFF
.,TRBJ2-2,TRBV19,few,TGTGCCAGTAGTATAGATTCCGGGATCACCGGGGAGCTGTTTTTT,CASSIDSGITGELFF
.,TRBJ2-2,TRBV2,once,TGTGCCAGCCGGCTTCGACAGGCACTGAACACCGGGGAGCTGTTTTTT,CASRLRQALNTGELFF
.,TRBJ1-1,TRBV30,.,TGTGCCTGGAGTGAGGGGTTAAACGCTGAAGCTTTCTTT,CAWSEGLNAEAFF
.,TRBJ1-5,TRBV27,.,TGTGCCAGCAGTCTGCAGGGGTGGAATCAGCCCCAGCATTTT,CASSLQGWNQPQHF
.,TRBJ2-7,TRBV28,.,TGTGCCAGCAGTGGAAGCGCCGCAGGGGAGTCTCGGGGCGAGCAGTACTTC,CASSGSAAGESRGEQYF
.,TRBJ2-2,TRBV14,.,TGTGCCAGCAGCCATTTTAGCGGGAACACCGGGGAGCTGTTTTTT,CASSHFSGNTGELFF
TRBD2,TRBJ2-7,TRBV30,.,TGTGCCTGGAAGGTGGGACTAGCGGGAGTGGGGCAGTACTTC,CAWKVGLAGVGQYF
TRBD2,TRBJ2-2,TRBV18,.,TGTGCCAGCTCACCAGGGACTAGCGCCGGGGAGCTGTTTTTT,CASSPGTSAGELFF
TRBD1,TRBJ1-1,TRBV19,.,TGTGCCAGTACTCCTGCCGCCACAGGGGCAATGAACACTGAAGCTTTCTTT,CASTPAATGAMNTEAFF